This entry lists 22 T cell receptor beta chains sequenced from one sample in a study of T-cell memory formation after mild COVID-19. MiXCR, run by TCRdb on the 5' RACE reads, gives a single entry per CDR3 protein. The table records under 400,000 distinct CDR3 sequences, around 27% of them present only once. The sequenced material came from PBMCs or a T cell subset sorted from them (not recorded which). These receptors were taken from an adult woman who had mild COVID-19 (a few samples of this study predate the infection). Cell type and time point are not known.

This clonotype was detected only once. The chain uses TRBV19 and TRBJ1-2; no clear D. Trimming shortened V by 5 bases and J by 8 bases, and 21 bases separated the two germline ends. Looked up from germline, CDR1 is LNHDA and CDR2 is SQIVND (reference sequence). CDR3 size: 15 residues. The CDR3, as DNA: TGTGCCAGTAGTGAGGATCGCAGGCGACCTTACGGCTACACCTTC. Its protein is CASSEDRRRPYGYTF.

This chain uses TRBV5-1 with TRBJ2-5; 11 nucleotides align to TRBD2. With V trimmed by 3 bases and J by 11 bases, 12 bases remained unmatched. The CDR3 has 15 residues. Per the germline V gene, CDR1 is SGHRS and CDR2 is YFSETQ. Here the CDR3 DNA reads TGCGCCAGCAGCTCCGGGACTAGCGGCGAGGTACCGCAGTACTTC. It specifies CASSSGTSGEVPQYF.

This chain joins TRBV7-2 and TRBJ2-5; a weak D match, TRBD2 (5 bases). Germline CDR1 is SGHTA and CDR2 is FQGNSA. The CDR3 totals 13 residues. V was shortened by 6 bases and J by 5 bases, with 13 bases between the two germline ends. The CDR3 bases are TGTGCCAGCAGTTTGGCACGGGATGAGACCCAGTACTTC. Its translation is CASSLARDETQYF.

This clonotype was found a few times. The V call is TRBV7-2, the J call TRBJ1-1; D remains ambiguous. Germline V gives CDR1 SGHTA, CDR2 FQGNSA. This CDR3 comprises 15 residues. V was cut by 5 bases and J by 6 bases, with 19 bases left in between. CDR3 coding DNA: TGTGCCAGCAGCCCCGACTCCCTTCTGGTGGCTGAAGCTTTCTTT. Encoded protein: CASSPDSLLVAEAFF.

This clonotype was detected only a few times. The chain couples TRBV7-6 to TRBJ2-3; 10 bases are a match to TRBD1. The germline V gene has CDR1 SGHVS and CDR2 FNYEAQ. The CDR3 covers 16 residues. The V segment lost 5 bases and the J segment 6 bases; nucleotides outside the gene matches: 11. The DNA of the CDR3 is TGTGCCAGCAGCCGAAACACGGGACAGGGGTCCGATACGCAGTATTTT. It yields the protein CASSRNTGQGSDTQYF.

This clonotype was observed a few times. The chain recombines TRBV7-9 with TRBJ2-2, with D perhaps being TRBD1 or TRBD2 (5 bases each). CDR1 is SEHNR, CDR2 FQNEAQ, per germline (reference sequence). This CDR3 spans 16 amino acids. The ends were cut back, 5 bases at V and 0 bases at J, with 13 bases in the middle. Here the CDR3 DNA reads TGTGCCAGCAGCCCATGGGACGGACCGAACACCGGGGAGCTGTTTTTT. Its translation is CASSPWDGPNTGELFF.

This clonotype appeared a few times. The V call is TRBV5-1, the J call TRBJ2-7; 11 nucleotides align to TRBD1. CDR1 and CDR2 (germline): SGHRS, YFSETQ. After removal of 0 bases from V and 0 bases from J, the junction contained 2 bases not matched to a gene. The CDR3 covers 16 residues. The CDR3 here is CASSLAGTGGSYEQYF. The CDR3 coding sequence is TGCGCCAGCAGCTTGGCCGGGACAGGGGGCTCCTACGAGCAGTACTTC.

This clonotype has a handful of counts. CDR3: CASSLVSSGKNEQYF. The DNA for the CDR3 is TGTGCCAGCAGCTTAGTGTCTAGCGGGAAGAACGAGCAGTACTTC. This sequence joins TRBV7-9 and TRBJ2-7; 9 bases line up with TRBD2. The CDR3 length is 15 residues. Germline V gene sequence: CDR1 SEHNR, CDR2 FQNEAQ (reference sequence). Trimming removed 1 base from V and 5 bases from J; junction bases left unmatched: 6. The entire variable domain, with the rest obtained from reference TRBV7-9 and TRBJ2-7, is as follows: DTGVSQNPRHKITKRGQNVTFRCDPISEHNRLYWYRQTLGQGPEFLTYFQNEAQLEKSRLLSDRFSAERPKGSFSTLEIQRTEQGDSAMYLCASSLVSSGKNEQYFGPGTRLTVT.

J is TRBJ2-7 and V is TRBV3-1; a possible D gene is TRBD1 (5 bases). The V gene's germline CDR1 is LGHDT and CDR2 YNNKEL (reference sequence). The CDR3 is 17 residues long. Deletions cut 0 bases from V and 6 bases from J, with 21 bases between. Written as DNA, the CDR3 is TGTGCCAGCAGCCAAGAGGTCGCAGGGTTCTTTTCGGCCGAGCAGTACTTC. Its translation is CASSQEVAGFFSAEQYF.

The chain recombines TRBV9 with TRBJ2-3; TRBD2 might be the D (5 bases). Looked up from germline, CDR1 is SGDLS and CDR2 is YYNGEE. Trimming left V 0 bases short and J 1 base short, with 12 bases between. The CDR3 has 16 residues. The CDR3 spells CASSVARSGGTDTQYF. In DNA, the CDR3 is TGTGCCAGCAGCGTAGCTCGGTCCGGGGGCACAGATACGCAGTATTTT.

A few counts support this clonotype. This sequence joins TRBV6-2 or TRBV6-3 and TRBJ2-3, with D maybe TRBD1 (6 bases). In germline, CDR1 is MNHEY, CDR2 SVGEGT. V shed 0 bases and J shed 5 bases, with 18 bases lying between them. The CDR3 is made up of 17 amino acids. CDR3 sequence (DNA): TGTGCCAGCAGTTACTCGTGGGTCCAGGGGCCGGGAGATACGCAGTATTTT. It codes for CASSYSWVQGPGDTQYF.

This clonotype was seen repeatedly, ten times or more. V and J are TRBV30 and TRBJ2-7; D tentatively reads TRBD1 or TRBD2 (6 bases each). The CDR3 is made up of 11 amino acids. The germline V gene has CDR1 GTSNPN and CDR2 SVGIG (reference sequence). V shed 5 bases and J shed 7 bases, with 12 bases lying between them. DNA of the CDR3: TGTGCCTGGCGTATAGGGGGGGAGCAGTACTTC. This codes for CAWRIGGEQYF.

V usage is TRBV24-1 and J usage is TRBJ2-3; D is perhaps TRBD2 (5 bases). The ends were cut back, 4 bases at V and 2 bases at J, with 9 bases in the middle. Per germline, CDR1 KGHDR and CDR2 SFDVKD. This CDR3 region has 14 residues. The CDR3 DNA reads TGTGCCACCAGTGAGGAGGTGAACACAGATACGCAGTATTTT. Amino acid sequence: CATSEEVNTDTQYF.

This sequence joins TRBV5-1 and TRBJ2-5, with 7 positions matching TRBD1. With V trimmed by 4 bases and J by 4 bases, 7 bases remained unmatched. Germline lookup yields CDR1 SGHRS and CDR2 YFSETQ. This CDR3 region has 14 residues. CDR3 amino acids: CASSPNRGAETQYF. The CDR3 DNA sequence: TGCGCCAGCAGCCCGAACAGGGGTGCAGAGACCCAGTACTTC.

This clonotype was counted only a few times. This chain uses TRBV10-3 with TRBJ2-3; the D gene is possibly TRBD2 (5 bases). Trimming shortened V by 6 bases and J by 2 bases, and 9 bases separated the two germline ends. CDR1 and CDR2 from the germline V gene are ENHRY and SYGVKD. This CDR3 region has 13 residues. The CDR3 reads CAISSGYTDTQYF. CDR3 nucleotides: TGTGCCATCAGCAGCGGCTACACAGATACGCAGTATTTT.

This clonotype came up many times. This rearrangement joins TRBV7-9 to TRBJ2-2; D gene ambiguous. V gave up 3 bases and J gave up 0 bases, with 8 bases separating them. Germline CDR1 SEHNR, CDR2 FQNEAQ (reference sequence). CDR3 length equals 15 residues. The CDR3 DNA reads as TGTGCCAGCAGCTTGAGTGGAGCGAACACCGGGGAGCTGTTTTTT. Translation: CASSLSGANTGELFF.

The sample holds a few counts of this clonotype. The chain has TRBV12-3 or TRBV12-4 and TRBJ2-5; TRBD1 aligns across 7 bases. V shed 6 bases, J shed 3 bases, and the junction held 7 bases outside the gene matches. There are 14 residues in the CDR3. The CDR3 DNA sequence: TGTGCCAGCAGACATCAAGGGACAGAAGAGACCCAGTACTTC. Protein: CASRHQGTEETQYF.

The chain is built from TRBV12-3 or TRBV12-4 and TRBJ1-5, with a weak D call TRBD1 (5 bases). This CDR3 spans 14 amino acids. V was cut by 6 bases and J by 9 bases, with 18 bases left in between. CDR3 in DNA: TGTGCCAGCAGGCCCCCATCCGGGGGTAGGCCCCAGCATTTT. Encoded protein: CASRPPSGGRPQHF.

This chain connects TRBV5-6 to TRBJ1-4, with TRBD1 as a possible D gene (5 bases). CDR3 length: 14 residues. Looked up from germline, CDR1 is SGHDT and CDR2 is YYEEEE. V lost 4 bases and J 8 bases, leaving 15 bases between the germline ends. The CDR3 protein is CASSSRVEYEKLFF. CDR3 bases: TGTGCCAGCAGCAGCAGGGTCGAGTACGAAAAACTGTTTTTT.

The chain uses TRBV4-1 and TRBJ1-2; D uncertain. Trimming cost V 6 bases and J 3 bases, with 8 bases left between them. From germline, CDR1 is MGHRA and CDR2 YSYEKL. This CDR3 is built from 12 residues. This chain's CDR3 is CASRVDDYGYTF. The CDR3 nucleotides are TGCGCCAGCAGAGTAGACGACTATGGCTACACCTTC.

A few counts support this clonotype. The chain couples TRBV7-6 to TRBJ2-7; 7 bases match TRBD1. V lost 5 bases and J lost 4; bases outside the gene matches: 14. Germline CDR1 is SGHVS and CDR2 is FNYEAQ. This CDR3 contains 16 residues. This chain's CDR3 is CASSTGQDNSPYEQYF. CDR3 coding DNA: TGTGCCAGCAGCACCGGACAGGACAATTCCCCGTACGAGCAGTACTTC.

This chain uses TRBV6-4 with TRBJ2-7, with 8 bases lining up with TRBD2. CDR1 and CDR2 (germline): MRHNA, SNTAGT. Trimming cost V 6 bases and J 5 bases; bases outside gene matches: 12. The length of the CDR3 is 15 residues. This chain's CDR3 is CASREAGARRNEQYF. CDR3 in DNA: TGTGCCAGCAGAGAAGCGGGGGCCCGCCGGAACGAGCAGTACTTC.